The 14 T cell receptor beta chains below all came from one sample that was sequenced in a study of blood T cell repertoires in COVID-19. Profiling relied on immunoSEQ multiplex PCR, and the TCRdb table lists in-frame clones only, not all of them. The sample has around 78,000 clones, about 81% seen once; the top ten hold about 17%. Input material: peripheral blood. These receptors were collected from a human donor in a cohort sampled during active COVID-19.

The V gene is TRBV12-3 or TRBV12-4, the J gene TRBJ1-5; D uncertain. CDR3 length: 13 amino acids. The V end lost 4 bases, the J end lost 4 bases, and 8 bases lay between the germline ends. CDR3 bases: TGTGCCAGCAGTTCGCACGGGAATCAGCCCCAGCATTTT. Encoded protein: CASSSHGNQPQHF.

The chain is built from TRBV7-9 and TRBJ2-6; D gene ambiguous. V was clipped by 7 bases and J by 4 bases, with 11 bases between them. Germline V gene lookup returns CDR1 SEHNR and CDR2 FQNEAQ (reference sequence). The CDR3 has 14 residues. The CDR3 DNA is TGTGCCAGCACCCCGCCGGTCGGGGCCAACGTCCTGACTTTC. Its protein is CASTPPVGANVLTF.

The rearrangement links TRBV10-3 to TRBJ2-5; the D gene is possibly TRBD1 (6 bases). Germline V gives CDR1 ENHRY, CDR2 SYGVKD. Trimming stripped 4 bases from V and 2 bases from J, with 14 bases between. The CDR3 extends over 15 amino acids. As DNA, the CDR3 is TGTGCCATCAGTGTGGGGGCAGTTGCGCAAGAGACCCAGTACTTC. Its protein product is CAISVGAVAQETQYF.

J is TRBJ2-1 and V is TRBV9; the D gene is possibly TRBD2 (7 bases). The V end lost 0 bases, the J end lost 1 base, and 11 bases lay between the germline ends. The CDR3 totals 16 residues. Germline V CDR1 and CDR2: SGDLS, YYNGEE. CDR3 region: CASSVGGGPSYNEQFF. The CDR3 DNA reads as TGTGCCAGCAGCGTAGGCGGGGGCCCGTCCTACAATGAGCAGTTCTTC.

The chain combines TRBV6-5 with TRBJ2-7; D is perhaps TRBD2 (5 bases). The V end was cut by 6 bases, the J end by 1 base, with 10 bases between. Germline CDR1 is MNHEY and CDR2 is SVGAGI. This CDR3 region has 13 residues. The CDR3 sequence: CASSGLPSYEQYF. The CDR3 DNA sequence: TGTGCCAGCAGCGGACTTCCGTCCTACGAGCAGTACTTC.

The chain joins TRBV7-9 to TRBJ1-1; 7 positions agree with TRBD1. Germline lookup yields CDR1 SEHNR and CDR2 FQNEAQ (reference sequence). The ends lost 6 bases at V and 7 bases at J; junction bases unmatched: 8. The CDR3 runs 13 residues. CDR3: CASRLTGTVEAFF. The DNA for the CDR3 is TGTGCCAGCAGGTTAACCGGGACAGTTGAAGCTTTCTTT. The whole variable domain, remainder taken from reference TRBV7-9 and TRBJ1-1, is DTGVSQNPRHKITKRGQNVTFRCDPISEHNRLYWYRQTLGQGPEFLTYFQNEAQLEKSRLLSDRFSAERPKGSFSTLEIQRTEQGDSAMYLCASRLTGTVEAFFGQGTRLTVV.

The chain carries TRBV3-1 (or the pseudogene TRBV3-2) and TRBJ2-2; 8 nucleotides align to TRBD1. The germline V gene has CDR1 LGHDT and CDR2 YNNKEL (reference sequence). This CDR3 region has 14 residues. V was clipped by 4 bases and J by 6 bases; unmatched bases: 4. As DNA, the CDR3 is TGTGCCAGCAGCCCCGGACAGGGAGCCGGGGAGCTGTTTTTT. Translation gives CASSPGQGAGELFF.

The rearrangement joins TRBV30 to TRBJ2-5, with 11 nucleotides matching TRBD1. Germline V lookup: CDR1 GTSNPN, CDR2 SVGIG (reference sequence). CDR3 length equals 13 residues. After removal of 8 bases from V and 0 bases from J, the junction contained 2 bases not matched to a gene. CDR3 in amino acids: CAGQGANQETQYF. In DNA, the CDR3 is TGTGCCGGACAGGGGGCGAACCAAGAGACCCAGTACTTC.

The chain recombines TRBV30 with TRBJ1-2, with 8 nucleotides matching TRBD1. The CDR3 loop spans 15 amino acids. With 4 bases clipped from V and 4 bases from J, the junction kept 11 bases outside the gene matches. Germline lookup yields CDR1 GTSNPN and CDR2 SVGIG (reference sequence). The CDR3 loop is CAWKGQGASFYGYTF. Here the CDR3 DNA reads TGTGCCTGGAAAGGGCAGGGGGCGAGCTTCTATGGCTACACCTTC.

V and J are TRBV9 and TRBJ1-2; no definite D call. Trimming took off 0 bases at V and 6 bases at J, with 15 bases between the two ends. The CDR3 length is 15 residues. Germline CDR1 and CDR2: SGDLS and YYNGEE. CDR3 DNA: TGTGCCAGCAGCGTAGGGCGAGGGATTAAGGATGGCTACACCTTC. Residues: CASSVGRGIKDGYTF.

The chain combines TRBV5-1 with TRBJ1-2; possible D gene TRBD1, 5 bases. Germline V lookup: CDR1 SGHRS, CDR2 YFSETQ. Trimming removed 3 bases from V and 4 bases from J, with 16 bases in between. This CDR3 is built from 15 residues. DNA of the CDR3: TGCGCCAGCAGCTCCACAGGTGCCTCCCTCTATGGCTACACCTTC. It codes for CASSSTGASLYGYTF.

The rearrangement joins TRBV28 to TRBJ1-3, with D possibly matching TRBD1 (5 bases). Trimming cost V 7 bases and J 0 bases, with 13 bases left between them. The CDR3 is made up of 15 amino acids. The germline CDR1 and CDR2 sequences are MDHEN and SYDVKM. The CDR3 sequence: CASISDSHSGNTIYF. The CDR3 DNA sequence: TGTGCCAGCATTTCCGACAGCCACTCTGGAAACACCATATATTTT.

V gene TRBV23-1 combines with J gene TRBJ2-7; 8 bases align to TRBD1. TRBV23-1 is annotated as an ORF whose role is uncertain. After removal of 4 bases from V and 0 bases from J, the junction contained 8 bases not matched to a gene. The CDR3 loop spans 16 amino acids. CDR3 in amino acids: CASSPPRQGSSYEQYF. The CDR3 coding sequence is TGCGCCAGCAGTCCTCCTCGACAGGGGAGCTCCTACGAGCAGTACTTC.

A single count supports this clone. The J gene is TRBJ2-5, the V gene TRBV12-3 or TRBV12-4; D ambiguous. V was cut by 3 bases and J by 4 bases, with 6 bases left in between. This CDR3 is built from 12 residues. CDR3 residues: CASSFVRETQYF. The DNA for the CDR3 is TGTGCCAGCAGTTTCGTTAGAGAGACCCAGTACTTC.